These 31 T cell receptor beta chains were sequenced from one sample in a study of CD8 T cells in Susac syndrome. Reverse transcription of about 0.45 to 1 ug RNA was carried out with random hexamers. TCRdb called the immunoSEQ multiplex PCR reads again in MiXCR, with one record for every CDR3 protein. The sample carries about 150,000 distinct CDR3 sequences, approximately 95% recorded once. The specimen was CD8+ T cells from PBMCs. The receptors were gathered from a human donor with Susac syndrome.

The rearrangement links TRBV12-3 or TRBV12-4 to TRBJ2-4, with 7 bases lining up with TRBD1. This CDR3 has 14 residues. V was clipped by 4 bases and J by 1 base; unmatched bases: 1. The CDR3 is CASSSDRAKNIQYF. The CDR3 nucleotides read TGTGCCAGCAGTTCGGACAGGGCCAAAAACATTCAGTACTTC.

The V gene is TRBV9, the J gene TRBJ1-2; D perhaps matches TRBD1 (5 bases). CDR1 is SGDLS and CDR2 is YYNGEE in the germline V gene. The CDR3 totals 11 residues. Trimming removed 3 bases from V and 8 bases from J, with 8 bases in between. Here the CDR3 reads CASSAGHGYTF. CDR3 coding DNA: TGTGCCAGCAGCGCAGGGCACGGCTACACCTTC.

J is TRBJ1-4 and V is TRBV20-1; 7 nucleotides align to TRBD1. V shed 6 bases, J shed 0 bases, and the junction held 10 bases outside the gene matches. Germline CDR1 DFQATT, CDR2 SNEGSKA (reference sequence). This CDR3 spans 16 amino acids. Written as DNA, the CDR3 is TGCAGTGCCCCGACAGGGAGTTTAACAACTAATGAAAAACTGTTTTTT. Its translation is CSAPTGSLTTNEKLFF.

This clonotype was observed a single time. The CDR3 ends on some other residue instead of the conserved phenylalanine or tryptophan, so this is likely a read error. The gene calls are TRBV7-6 and TRBJ2-6, with unresolved D. The germline V gene has CDR1 SGHVS and CDR2 FNYEAQ. There are 15 residues in the CDR3. V was trimmed by 5 bases and J by 4 bases, leaving 12 bases between them. CDR3 bases: TGTGCCAGCAGCCCCATCCCCTCCGGGGCCAACGTCCTGACTTCC. It is translated as CASSPIPSGANVLTS.

This chain uses TRBV29-1 with TRBJ2-7, with D perhaps TRBD2 (5 bases). This CDR3 comprises 12 residues. Deletions cut 3 bases from V and 0 bases from J, with 6 bases between. The germline V gene encodes CDR1 SQVTM and CDR2 ANQGSEA. CDR3 in DNA: TGCAGCGTTGACGGGGACTCCTACGAGCAGTACTTC. This gives the protein CSVDGDSYEQYF.

The table lists this clonotype with a count of one. The V call is TRBV18, the J call TRBJ1-1; D not certain. The ends were cut back, 3 bases at V and 1 base at J, with 12 bases in the middle. CDR1 and CDR2 from the germline V gene are KGHSH and LQKENI. The CDR3 length is 15 residues. The CDR3 region has the DNA TGTGCCAGCTCACCGCCCCCGCTTCGGAACACTGAAGCTTTCTTT. Translated: CASSPPPLRNTEAFF.

CDR3 in DNA: TGTGCCAGCAGCATAAGCGGACAGGGAAACTATGGCTACACCTTC. This translates into CASSISGQGNYGYTF. The rearrangement uses TRBV9 and TRBJ1-2, with TRBD1 matching over 8 bases. J gave up 2 bases and V 4 bases, and 7 bases lay outside the gene matches. This CDR3 has 15 residues. CDR1 SGDLS and CDR2 YYNGEE come from the germline V gene.

The J gene is TRBJ2-7, the V gene TRBV29-1, with D possibly TRBD1 on 7 matching bases. Germline V gene sequence: CDR1 SQVTM, CDR2 ANQGSEA. Trimming took off 4 bases at V and 4 bases at J, with 17 bases between the two ends. The CDR3 runs to 14 residues. The DNA of the CDR3 is TGCAGCGTTGGGGAGGACAGGCCGACATACGAGCAGTACTTC. It yields the protein CSVGEDRPTYEQYF.

V usage is TRBV20-1 and J usage is TRBJ2-2; TRBD1 matches 7 bases. V was clipped by 5 bases and J by 4 bases; unmatched bases: 13. Looked up from germline, CDR1 is DFQATT and CDR2 is SNEGSKA (reference sequence). There are 16 residues in the CDR3. This chain's CDR3 is CSALPQRQGITGELFF. Written as DNA, the CDR3 is TGCAGTGCTCTTCCCCAAAGACAGGGAATCACCGGGGAGCTGTTTTTT.

The rearrangement joins TRBV15 to TRBJ1-5; D is unresolved. The CDR3 is made up of 13 amino acids. Trimming took off 5 bases at V and 1 base at J, with 6 bases between the two ends. Germline values: CDR1 LNHNV, CDR2 YYDKDF (reference sequence). In DNA form, the CDR3 reads TGTGCCACCAGCCTCGACAGCAATCAGCCCCAGCATTTT. Protein product: CATSLDSNQPQHF.

V usage is TRBV27 and J usage is TRBJ2-7; 7 positions agree with TRBD1. CDR1 and CDR2 from the germline V gene are MNHEY and SMNVEV (reference sequence). The CDR3 is 14 amino acids. J lost 7 bases, V lost 5 bases, and 11 bases had no gene match. CDR3 nucleotide sequence: TGTGCCAGCAGTGTAACAGGGGTGGTGGGGGAGCAGTACTTC. This codes for CASSVTGVVGEQYF.

The chain carries TRBV14 and TRBJ1-1; D call uncertain. Looked up from germline, CDR1 is SGHDN and CDR2 is FVKESK. V lost 3 bases, J lost 4 bases, and 9 bases lay in between. The CDR3 runs to 13 residues. CDR3 in DNA: TGTGCCAGCAGCCACGAACGGGTCACTGAAGCTTTCTTT. Residues: CASSHERVTEAFF.

V and J are TRBV12-3 or TRBV12-4 and TRBJ2-7; D gene ambiguous. V lost 5 bases and J lost 6, with 14 bases in between. This CDR3 is 13 amino acids long. CDR3 nucleotides: TGTGCCAGCAGTGGCGAAACCTCGGGCGAGCAGTACTTC. Protein: CASSGETSGEQYF.

In its sample, this clonotype was seen once. The rearrangement links TRBV9 to TRBJ1-2; D is unclear. Germline lookup yields CDR1 SGDLS and CDR2 YYNGEE. Trimming shortened V by 4 bases and J by 0 bases, and 16 bases separated the two germline ends. This CDR3 has 16 amino acids. CDR3 sequence (DNA): TGTGCCAGCAGCTCTAGCTTCGGGGAAACTAACTATGGCTACACCTTC. Its protein is CASSSSFGETNYGYTF. Full variable domain (rest looked up from reference TRBV9 and TRBJ1-2): DSGVTQTPKHLITATGQRVTLRCSPRSGDLSVYWYQQSLDQGLQFLIQYYNGEERAKGNILERFSAQQFPDLHSELNLSSLELGDSALYFCASSSSFGETNYGYTFGSGTRLTVV.

This clonotype has only one observation. The V call is TRBV7-6, the J call TRBJ1-2; unclear D gene. The germline V gene has CDR1 SGHVS and CDR2 FNYEAQ. The CDR3 spans 13 residues. Trimming left V 3 bases short and J 7 bases short, with 12 bases between. The chain's CDR3 is CASSFGSPGGYTF. The CDR3 nucleotides read TGTGCCAGCAGCTTCGGCAGCCCCGGTGGCTACACCTTC. The variable domain in full, completed from reference TRBV7-6 and TRBJ1-2, reads GAGVSQSPRYKVTKRGQDVALRCDPISGHVSLYWYRQALGQGPEFLTYFNYEAQQDKSGLPNDRFSAERPEGSISTLTIQRTEQRDSAMYRCASSFGSPGGYTFGSGTRLTVV.

V usage is TRBV19 and J usage is TRBJ2-7; 8 positions match TRBD1. Germline CDR1 LNHDA, CDR2 SQIVND (reference sequence). V trimming: 8 bases; J trimming: 3 bases; junction bases outside the gene matches: 6. This CDR3 region has 13 residues. DNA for the CDR3: TGTGCCAGTGGTTACAGGGGGAGCTACGAGCAGTACTTC. Translation: CASGYRGSYEQYF.

The V gene is TRBV20-1, the J gene TRBJ2-7; 11 bases align to TRBD2. The CDR3 totals 15 residues. The V gene's germline CDR1 is DFQATT and CDR2 SNEGSKA (reference sequence). With 3 bases clipped from V and 2 bases from J, the junction kept 6 bases outside the gene matches. The CDR3, as DNA: TGCAGTGCTAGTGCGACTAGCGGGGAAGCCTACGAGCAGTACTTC. Protein product: CSASATSGEAYEQYF.

CDR3 protein: CSVEDPTGDEQYF. CDR3 sequence (DNA): TGCAGCGTTGAAGACCCTACAGGGGACGAGCAGTACTTC. V and J are TRBV29-1 and TRBJ2-7; 7 nucleotides line up with TRBD1. The CDR3 extends over 13 amino acids. Looked up from germline, CDR1 is SQVTM and CDR2 is ANQGSEA. After removal of 0 bases from V and 5 bases from J, the junction contained 4 bases not matched to a gene.

There are a few counts of this clonotype. The V and J genes are TRBV6-5 and TRBJ1-5, with 8 bases aligning to TRBD1. Germline V gene data show CDR1 as MNHEY and CDR2 as SVGAGI. The V gene end was trimmed by 5 bases and the J gene end by 6 bases; junction bases not matched to a gene: 6. The CDR3 extends over 14 amino acids. CDR3 sequence reads: CASSPTGGSQPQHF. The CDR3 region has the DNA TGTGCCAGCAGTCCTACAGGGGGTAGTCAGCCCCAGCATTTT.

The chain is built from TRBV3-1 and TRBJ2-7; D is ambiguous. This CDR3 has 14 residues. Germline-derived CDR1 and CDR2 are LGHDT and YNNKEL (reference sequence). Trimming removed 5 bases at V and 2 bases at J, with 13 bases between. CDR3 in amino acids: CASSGVVQTYEQYF. CDR3 in DNA: TGTGCCAGCAGCGGCGTAGTCCAAACCTACGAGCAGTACTTC.

The V call is TRBV4-1, the J call TRBJ2-7; TRBD1 agrees at 10 bases. The CDR3 runs 16 residues. J lost 6 bases, V lost 1 base, and 9 bases had no gene match. Germline CDR1 and CDR2: MGHRA and YSYEKL. CDR3 sequence (DNA): TGCGCCAGCAGCCAAGCGGGACAGGGGTTCACCTCCGAGCAGTACTTC. Translating it yields CASSQAGQGFTSEQYF.

In DNA form, the CDR3 reads TGCGCCAGCAGCCAAGATCCCGCGCCGGGTGAAAAACTGTTTTTT. This gives the protein CASSQDPAPGEKLFF. The genes are TRBV4-1 and TRBJ1-4; no firm D call. The CDR3 loop spans 15 amino acids. The V gene lost 0 bases and the J gene lost 7 bases, with 12 bases spanning the gap. Germline loops: CDR1 MGHRA, CDR2 YSYEKL.

The rearrangement joins TRBV13 to TRBJ2-3; maybe TRBD2 (5 bases). The germline V gene encodes CDR1 PRHDT and CDR2 FYEKMQ (reference sequence). Trimming stripped 4 bases from V and 5 bases from J, with 13 bases between. CDR3 length equals 14 residues. The CDR3 region is CASSSTGIEDTQYF. DNA for the CDR3: TGTGCCAGCAGCTCAACCGGGATTGAAGATACGCAGTATTTT.

The V gene is TRBV11-2, the J gene TRBJ2-7, with D perhaps being TRBD1 or TRBD2 (5 bases each). The CDR3 consists of 14 residues. The germline gives CDR1 SGHAT, CDR2 FQNNGV. Trimming took 0 bases from V and 5 from J, leaving 11 bases between them. The CDR3 DNA reads as TGTGCCAGCAGCTTAGAGGGACGGTCTGACGAGCAGTACTTC. Translation gives CASSLEGRSDEQYF.

The chain joins TRBV9 to TRBJ2-1, with 10 positions matching TRBD2. CDR1 is SGDLS and CDR2 is YYNGEE in the germline V gene. With V trimmed by 4 bases and J by 4 bases, 8 bases remained unmatched. The CDR3 length is 16 residues. The CDR3 DNA sequence: TGTGCCAGCAGCCTCACTGGGACTAGCGTATACAATGAGCAGTTCTTC. Protein product: CASSLTGTSVYNEQFF.

The chain couples TRBV6-2 or TRBV6-3 to TRBJ2-1; TRBD2 is a possible D gene (5 bases). In germline, CDR1 is MNHEY, CDR2 SVGEGT. Trimming removed 10 bases at V and 8 bases at J, with 15 bases between. The CDR3 extends over 12 amino acids. The CDR3 region is CATDGGPDEQFF. DNA for the CDR3: TGTGCCACCGACGGCGGGCCCGATGAGCAGTTCTTC.

The CDR3 coding sequence is TGTGCCAGCAGCTTTGCCGGGATCAGCTCCTACGAGCAGTACTTC. It yields the protein CASSFAGISSYEQYF. The chain has TRBV13 and TRBJ2-7, with D tentatively TRBD2 (5 bases). Germline V lookup: CDR1 PRHDT, CDR2 FYEKMQ (reference sequence). This CDR3 has 15 amino acids. V was clipped by 3 bases and J by 0 bases, with 12 bases between them.

The CDR3 here is CASSADGPQHF. As DNA, the CDR3 is TGTGCCAGCAGCGCTGACGGGCCCCAGCATTTT. The chain joins TRBV12-3 or TRBV12-4 to TRBJ1-5, with D hard to call. With 6 bases removed from V and 9 bases from J, the gap between germline ends came to 9 bases. This CDR3 contains 11 residues.

V is TRBV25-1 and J is TRBJ2-3, with 7 positions matching TRBD1. V trimming: 3 bases; J trimming: 4 bases; junction bases outside the gene matches: 7. Looked up from germline, CDR1 is MGHDK and CDR2 is SYGVNS. The CDR3 has 15 amino acids. This CDR3 is CASSDQGDRADTQYF. The CDR3, as DNA: TGTGCCAGCAGTGACCAGGGGGATCGGGCAGATACGCAGTATTTT.

The V gene is TRBV12-3 or TRBV12-4, the J gene TRBJ1-3; D is unresolved. Trimming took 6 bases from V and 0 from J, leaving 12 bases between them. The CDR3 is 15 residues long. Here the CDR3 reads CASSASEFSGNTIYF. CDR3 nucleotide sequence: TGTGCCAGCAGCGCGTCAGAATTCTCTGGAAACACCATATATTTT.

This clonotype was seen a single time. J is TRBJ2-2 and V is TRBV7-6, with D possibly matching TRBD1 (6 bases). This CDR3 spans 15 amino acids. Per the germline V gene, CDR1 is SGHVS and CDR2 is FNYEAQ. Trimming left V 4 bases short and J 4 bases short, with 13 bases between. The CDR3 spells CASSSLDRPTGELFF. Here the CDR3 DNA reads TGTGCCAGCAGCTCTTTAGACAGGCCCACCGGGGAGCTGTTTTTT. The full variable domain, rest sourced from reference TRBV7-6 and TRBJ2-2, is GAGVSQSPRYKVTKRGQDVALRCDPISGHVSLYWYRQALGQGPEFLTYFNYEAQQDKSGLPNDRFSAERPEGSISTLTIQRTEQRDSAMYRCASSSLDRPTGELFFGEGSRLTVL.